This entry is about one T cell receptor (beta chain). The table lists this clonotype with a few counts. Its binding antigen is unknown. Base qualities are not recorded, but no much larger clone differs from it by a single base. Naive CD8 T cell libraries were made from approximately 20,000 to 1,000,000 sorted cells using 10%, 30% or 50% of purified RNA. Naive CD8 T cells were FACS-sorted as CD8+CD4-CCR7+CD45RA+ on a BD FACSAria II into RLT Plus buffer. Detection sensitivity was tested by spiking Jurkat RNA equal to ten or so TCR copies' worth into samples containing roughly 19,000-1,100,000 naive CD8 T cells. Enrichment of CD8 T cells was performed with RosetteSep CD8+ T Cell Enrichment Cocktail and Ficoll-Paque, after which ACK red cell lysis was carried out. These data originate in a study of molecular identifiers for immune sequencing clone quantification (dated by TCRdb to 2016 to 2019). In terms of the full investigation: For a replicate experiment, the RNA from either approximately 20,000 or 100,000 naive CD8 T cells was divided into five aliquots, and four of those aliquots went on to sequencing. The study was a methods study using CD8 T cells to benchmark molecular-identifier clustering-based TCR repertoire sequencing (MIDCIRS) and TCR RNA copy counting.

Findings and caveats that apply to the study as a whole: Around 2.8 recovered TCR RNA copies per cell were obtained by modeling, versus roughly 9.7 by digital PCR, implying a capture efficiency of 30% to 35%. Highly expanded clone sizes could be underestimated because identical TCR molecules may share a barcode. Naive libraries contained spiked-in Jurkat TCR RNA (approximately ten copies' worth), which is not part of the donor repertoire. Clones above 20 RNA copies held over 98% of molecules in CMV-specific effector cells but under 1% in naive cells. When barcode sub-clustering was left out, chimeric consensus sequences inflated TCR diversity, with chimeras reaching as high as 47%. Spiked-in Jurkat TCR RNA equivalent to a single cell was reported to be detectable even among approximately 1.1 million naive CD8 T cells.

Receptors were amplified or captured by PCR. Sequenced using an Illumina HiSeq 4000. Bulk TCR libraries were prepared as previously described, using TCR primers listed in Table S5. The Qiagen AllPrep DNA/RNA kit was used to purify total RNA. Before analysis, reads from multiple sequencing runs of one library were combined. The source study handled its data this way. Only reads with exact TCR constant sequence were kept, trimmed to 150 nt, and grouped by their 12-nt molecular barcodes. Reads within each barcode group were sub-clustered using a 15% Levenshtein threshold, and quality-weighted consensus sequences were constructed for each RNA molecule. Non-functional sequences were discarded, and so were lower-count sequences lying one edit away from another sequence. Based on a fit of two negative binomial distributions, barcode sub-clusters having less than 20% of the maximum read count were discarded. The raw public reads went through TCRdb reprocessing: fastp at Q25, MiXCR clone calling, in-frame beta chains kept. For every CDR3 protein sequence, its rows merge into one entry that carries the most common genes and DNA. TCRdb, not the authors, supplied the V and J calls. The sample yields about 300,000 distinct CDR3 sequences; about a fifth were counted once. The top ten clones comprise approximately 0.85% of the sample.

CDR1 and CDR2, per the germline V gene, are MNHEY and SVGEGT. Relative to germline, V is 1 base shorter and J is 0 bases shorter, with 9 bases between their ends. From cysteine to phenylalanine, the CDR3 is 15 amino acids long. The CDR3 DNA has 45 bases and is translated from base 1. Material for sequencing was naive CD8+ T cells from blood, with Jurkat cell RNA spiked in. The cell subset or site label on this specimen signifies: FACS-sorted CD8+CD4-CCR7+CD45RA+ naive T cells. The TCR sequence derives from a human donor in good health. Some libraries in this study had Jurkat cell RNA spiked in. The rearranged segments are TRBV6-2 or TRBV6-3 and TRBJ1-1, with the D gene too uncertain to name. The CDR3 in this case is CASSYLAGMNTEAFF. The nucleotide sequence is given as TGTGCCAGCAGTTACTTGGCAGGAATGAACACTGAAGCTTTCTTT.